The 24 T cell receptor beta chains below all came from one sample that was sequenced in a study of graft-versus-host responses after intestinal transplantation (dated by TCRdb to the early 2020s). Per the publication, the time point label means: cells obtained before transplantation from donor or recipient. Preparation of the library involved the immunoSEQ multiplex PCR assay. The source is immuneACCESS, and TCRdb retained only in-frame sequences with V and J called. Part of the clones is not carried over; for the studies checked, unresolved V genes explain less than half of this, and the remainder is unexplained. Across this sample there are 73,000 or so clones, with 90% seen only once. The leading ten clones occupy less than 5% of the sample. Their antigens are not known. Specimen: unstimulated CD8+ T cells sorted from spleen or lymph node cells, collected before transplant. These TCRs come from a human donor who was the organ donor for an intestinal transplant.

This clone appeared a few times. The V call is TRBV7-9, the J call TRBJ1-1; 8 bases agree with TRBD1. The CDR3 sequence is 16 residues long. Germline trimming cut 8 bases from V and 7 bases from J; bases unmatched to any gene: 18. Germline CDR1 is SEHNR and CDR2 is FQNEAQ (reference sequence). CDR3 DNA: TGTGCCAGCGGCCAGACAGGGGTAACGGCCGTTCGTGAAGCTTTCTTT. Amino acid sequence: CASGQTGVTAVREAFF.

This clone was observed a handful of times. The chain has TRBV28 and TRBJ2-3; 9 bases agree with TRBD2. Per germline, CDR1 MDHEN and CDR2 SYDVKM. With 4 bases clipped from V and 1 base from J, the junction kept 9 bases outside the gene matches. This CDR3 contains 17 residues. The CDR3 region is CASSSNPSSGGTDTQYF. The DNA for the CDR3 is TGTGCCAGCAGTTCGAACCCCTCTAGCGGGGGCACAGATACGCAGTATTTT.

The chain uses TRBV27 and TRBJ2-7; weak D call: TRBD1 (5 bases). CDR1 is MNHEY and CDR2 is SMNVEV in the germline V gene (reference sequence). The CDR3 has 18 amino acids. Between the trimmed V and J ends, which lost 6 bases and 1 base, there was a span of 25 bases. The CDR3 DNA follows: TGTGCCAGCAGACCAACAGGCATCAGGCTGGAGCGATCCTACGAGCAGTACGTC. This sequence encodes CASRPTGIRLERSYEQYV.

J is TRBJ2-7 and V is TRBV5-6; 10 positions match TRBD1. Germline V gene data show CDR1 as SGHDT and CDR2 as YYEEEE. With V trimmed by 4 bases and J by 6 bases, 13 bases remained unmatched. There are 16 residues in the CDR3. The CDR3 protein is CASSPKGWDRGSEQYV. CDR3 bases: TGTGCCAGCAGCCCAAAAGGTTGGGACAGGGGTAGCGAGCAGTACGTC.

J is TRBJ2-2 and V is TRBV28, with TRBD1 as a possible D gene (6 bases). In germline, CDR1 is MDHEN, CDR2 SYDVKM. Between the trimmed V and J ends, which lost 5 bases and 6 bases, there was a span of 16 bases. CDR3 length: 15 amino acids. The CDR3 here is CASSGDTEHPGELFF. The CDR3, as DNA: TGTGCCAGCAGTGGGGACACCGAACACCCCGGGGAGCTGTTTTTT.

CDR3 amino acids: CASSDPADRGPYNEQFF. For the CDR3, the DNA is TGTGCCAGCAGTGATCCGGCGGACAGGGGACCCTACAATGAGCAGTTCTTC. This chain joins TRBV2 and TRBJ2-1; 9 bases are a match to TRBD1. Germline loops: CDR1 SNHLY, CDR2 FYNNEI. The CDR3 covers 17 residues. V lost 3 bases, J lost 2 bases, and 8 bases stayed unmatched.

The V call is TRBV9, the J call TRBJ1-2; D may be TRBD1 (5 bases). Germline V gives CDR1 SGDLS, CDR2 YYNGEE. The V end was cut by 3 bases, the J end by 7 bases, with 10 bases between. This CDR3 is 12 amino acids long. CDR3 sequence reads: CASSGRGIGYTF. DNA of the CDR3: TGTGCCAGCAGCGGGAGGGGCATTGGCTACACCTTC.

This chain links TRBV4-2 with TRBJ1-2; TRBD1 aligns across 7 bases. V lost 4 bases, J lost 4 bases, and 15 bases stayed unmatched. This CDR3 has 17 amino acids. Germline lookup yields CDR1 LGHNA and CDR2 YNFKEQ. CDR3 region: CASSRTPGQPRSYGYTF. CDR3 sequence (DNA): TGTGCCAGCAGCCGAACCCCGGGACAGCCTCGCTCCTATGGCTACACCTTC.

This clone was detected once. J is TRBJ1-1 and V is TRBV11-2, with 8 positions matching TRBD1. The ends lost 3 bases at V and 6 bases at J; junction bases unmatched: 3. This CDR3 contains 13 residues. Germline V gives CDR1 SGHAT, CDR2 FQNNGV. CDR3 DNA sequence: TGTGCCAGCAGCTTTAACAGGGGGGCTGAAGCTTTCTTT. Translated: CASSFNRGAEAFF.

For the CDR3, the DNA is TGTGCCAGCAGCGTAGGGGACAGGGTCACAGATACGCAGTATTTT. It encodes CASSVGDRVTDTQYF. The V gene is TRBV9, the J gene TRBJ2-3, with 9 nucleotides matching TRBD1. Trimming took 0 bases from V and 2 from J; bases not matched to a gene: 1. Germline CDR1 and CDR2: SGDLS and YYNGEE. The CDR3 has 15 residues.

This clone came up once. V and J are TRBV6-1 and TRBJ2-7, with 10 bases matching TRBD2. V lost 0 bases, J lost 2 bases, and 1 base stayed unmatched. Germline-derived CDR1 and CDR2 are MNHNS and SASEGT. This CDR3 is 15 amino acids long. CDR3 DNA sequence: TGTGCCAGCAGTGAAGCTAGCGGGGGGCCCTACGAGCAGTACGTC. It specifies CASSEASGGPYEQYV.

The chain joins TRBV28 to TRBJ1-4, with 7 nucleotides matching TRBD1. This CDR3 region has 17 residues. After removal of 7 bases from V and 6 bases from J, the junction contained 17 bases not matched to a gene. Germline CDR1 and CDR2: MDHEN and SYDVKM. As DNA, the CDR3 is TGTGCCAGCATGGGACAGACTCTCGGCGAGCGGCATGAAAAACTGTTTTTT. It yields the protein CASMGQTLGERHEKLFF.

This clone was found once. The CDR3 spells CASSPEAWARRDIQYF. CDR3 nucleotides: TGTGCCAGCAGCCCGGAGGCATGGGCCCGACGGGACATTCAGTACTTC. V and J are TRBV7-9 and TRBJ2-4; D possibly corresponds to TRBD2 (5 bases). Germline V gene lookup returns CDR1 SEHNR and CDR2 FQNEAQ (reference sequence). Trimming took off 5 bases at V and 8 bases at J, with 22 bases between the two ends. This CDR3 spans 16 amino acids.

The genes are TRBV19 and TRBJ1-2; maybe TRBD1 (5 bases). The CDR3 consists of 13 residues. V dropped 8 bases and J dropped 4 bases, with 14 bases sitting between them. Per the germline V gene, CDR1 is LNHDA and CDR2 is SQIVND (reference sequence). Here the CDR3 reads CASGTGVGYGYTF. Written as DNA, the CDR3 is TGTGCCAGTGGTACAGGCGTCGGCTATGGCTACACCTTC.

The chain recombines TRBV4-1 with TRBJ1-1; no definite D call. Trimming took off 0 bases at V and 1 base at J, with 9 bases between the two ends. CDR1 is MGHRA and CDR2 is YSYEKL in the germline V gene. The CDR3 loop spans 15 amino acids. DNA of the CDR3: TGCGCCAGCAGCCAAGATGAGGGCCCGAACACTGAAGCTTTCTTT. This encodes CASSQDEGPNTEAFF.

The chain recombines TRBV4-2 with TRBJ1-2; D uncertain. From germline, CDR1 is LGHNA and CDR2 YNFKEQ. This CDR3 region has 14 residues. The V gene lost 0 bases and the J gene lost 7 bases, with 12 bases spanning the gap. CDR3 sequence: CASSQDRSGFGYTF. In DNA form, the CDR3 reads TGTGCCAGCAGCCAAGATCGGTCCGGGTTTGGCTACACCTTC.

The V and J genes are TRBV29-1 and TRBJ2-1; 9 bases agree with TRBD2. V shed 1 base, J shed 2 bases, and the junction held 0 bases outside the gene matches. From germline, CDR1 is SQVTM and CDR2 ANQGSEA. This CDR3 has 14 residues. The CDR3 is CSVEGGGAYNEQFF. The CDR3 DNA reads TGCAGCGTTGAAGGCGGGGGGGCCTACAATGAGCAGTTCTTC.

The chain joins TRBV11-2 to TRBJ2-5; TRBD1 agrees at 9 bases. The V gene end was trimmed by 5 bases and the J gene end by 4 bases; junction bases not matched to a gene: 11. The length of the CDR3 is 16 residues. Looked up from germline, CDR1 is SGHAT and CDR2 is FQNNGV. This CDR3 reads CASSQPQDRGIETQYF. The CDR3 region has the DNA TGTGCCAGCAGCCAACCCCAGGACAGGGGCATAGAGACCCAGTACTTC.

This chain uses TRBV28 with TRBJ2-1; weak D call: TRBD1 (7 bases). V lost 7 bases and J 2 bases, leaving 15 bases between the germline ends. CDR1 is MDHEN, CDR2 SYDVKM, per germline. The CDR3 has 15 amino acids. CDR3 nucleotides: TGTGCCAGCACCCCCAGGGGGGAGACCTACAATGAGCAGTTCTTC. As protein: CASTPRGETYNEQFF. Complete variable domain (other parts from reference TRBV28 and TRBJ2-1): DVKVTQSSRYLVKRTGEKVFLECVQDMDHENMFWYRQDPGLGLRLIYFSYDVKMKEKGDIPEGYSVSREKKERFSLILESASTNQTSMYLCASTPRGETYNEQFFGPGTRLTVL.

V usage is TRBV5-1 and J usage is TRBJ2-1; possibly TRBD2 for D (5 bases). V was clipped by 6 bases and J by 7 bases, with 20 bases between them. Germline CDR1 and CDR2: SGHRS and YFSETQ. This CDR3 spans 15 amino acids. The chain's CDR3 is CASNPNGGSGNEQFF. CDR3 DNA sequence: TGCGCCAGCAACCCTAACGGTGGTTCGGGGAATGAGCAGTTCTTC. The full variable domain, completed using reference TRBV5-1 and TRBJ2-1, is KAGVTQTPRYLIKTRGQQVTLSCSPISGHRSVSWYQQTPGQGLQFLFEYFSETQRNKGNFPGRFSGRQFSNSRSEMNVSTLELGDSALYLCASNPNGGSGNEQFFGPGTRLTVL.

The CDR3 protein is CARSYTDRGRFQPQHF. The CDR3 DNA reads TGTGCCAGAAGCTATACGGACAGGGGGCGCTTTCAGCCCCAGCATTTT. The chain joins TRBV5-3 to TRBJ1-5; 11 positions agree with TRBD1. TRBV5-3 is an ORF, with its function uncertain. V was pared by 3 bases and J by 6 bases, with 8 bases of the junction left unmatched. This CDR3 has 16 amino acids.

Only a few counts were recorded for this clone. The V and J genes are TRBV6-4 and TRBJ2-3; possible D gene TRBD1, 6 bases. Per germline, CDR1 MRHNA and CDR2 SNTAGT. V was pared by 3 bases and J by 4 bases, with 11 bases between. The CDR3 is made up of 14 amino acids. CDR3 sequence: CASSEGRGADTQYF. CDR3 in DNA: TGTGCCAGCAGTGAGGGCAGGGGCGCAGATACGCAGTATTTT.

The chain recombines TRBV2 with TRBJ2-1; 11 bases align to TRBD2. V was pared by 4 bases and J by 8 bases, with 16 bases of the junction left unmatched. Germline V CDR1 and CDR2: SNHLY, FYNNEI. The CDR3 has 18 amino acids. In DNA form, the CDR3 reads TGTGCCAGCAGTGGAACTAGCGGGGGCGTACTGGGGGGTGATGAGCAGTTCTTC. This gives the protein CASSGTSGGVLGGDEQFF.

CDR3 protein: CASSSGTTACNEQFF. CDR3 DNA sequence: TGTGCCAGCAGCTCGGGGACTACCGCCTGCAATGAGCAGTTCTTC. The V and J genes are TRBV27 and TRBJ2-1; 7 bases fit TRBD2. The CDR3 is 15 residues long. J was trimmed by 6 bases and V by 6 bases; bases with no gene match: 11. The V gene's germline CDR1 is MNHEY and CDR2 SMNVEV (reference sequence).